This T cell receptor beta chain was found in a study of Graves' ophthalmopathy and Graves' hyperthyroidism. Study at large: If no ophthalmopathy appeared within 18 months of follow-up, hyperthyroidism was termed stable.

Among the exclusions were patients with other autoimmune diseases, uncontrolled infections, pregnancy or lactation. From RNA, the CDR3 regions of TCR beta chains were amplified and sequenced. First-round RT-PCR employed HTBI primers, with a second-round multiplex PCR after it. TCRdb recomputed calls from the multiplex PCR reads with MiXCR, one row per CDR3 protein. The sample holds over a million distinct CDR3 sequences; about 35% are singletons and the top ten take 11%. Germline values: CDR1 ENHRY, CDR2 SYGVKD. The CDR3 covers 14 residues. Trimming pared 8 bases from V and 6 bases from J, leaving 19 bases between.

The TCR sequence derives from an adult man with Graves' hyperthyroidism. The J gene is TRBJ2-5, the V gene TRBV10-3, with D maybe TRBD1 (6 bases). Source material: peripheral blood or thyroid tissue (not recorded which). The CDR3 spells CAISRDMGNQTQYF. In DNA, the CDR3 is TGTGCCATCTCCCGGGACATGGGTAACCAGACCCAGTACTTC.